The 26 T cell receptor beta chains below were found in one sample sequenced in a study of T cells after posttransplantation cyclophosphamide. TCRdb keeps only in-frame clones here, not all; method: immunoSEQ multiplex PCR. The repertoire includes about 6,800 clones, more than 90% of them detected once, and roughly 4.4% sits in the top ten. Cyclophosphamide on days +3 and +4 followed busulfan-fludarabine conditioning and a marrow graft. Specimen: CD8+ T cells sorted from blood, collected after allogeneic stem cell transplant with posttransplant cyclophosphamide. The source is a male patient aged 55-69 years who received an allogeneic stem cell transplant from a related donor and was CMV-positive. The graft donor may be the source of some T cells.

The chain is built from TRBV7-8 and TRBJ2-3; 8 bases fit TRBD2. The CDR3 has 15 residues. With V trimmed by 5 bases and J by 3 bases, 7 bases remained unmatched. Germline V lookup: CDR1 SGHVS, CDR2 FQNEAQ. The CDR3 bases are TGTGCCAGCAGCCCGGGACTAGTTGGAACAGATACGCAGTATTTT. Translating it yields CASSPGLVGTDTQYF. The full variable domain, with the rest looked up from reference TRBV7-8 and TRBJ2-3, is GAGVSQSPRYKVAKRGQDVALRCDPISGHVSLFWYQQALGQGPEFLTYFQNEAQLDKSGLPSDRFFAERPEGSVSTLKIQRTQQEDSAVYLCASSPGLVGTDTQYFGPGTRLTVL.

The chain couples TRBV5-8 to TRBJ1-1; no definite D call. Trimming stripped 4 bases from V and 1 base from J, with 5 bases between. Germline V lookup: CDR1 SGHTS, CDR2 YDEGEE. CDR3 length: 12 residues. This CDR3 is CASSHSNTEAFF. The CDR3 coding sequence is TGTGCCAGCAGCCACTCGAACACTGAAGCTTTCTTT.

The chain is built from TRBV27 and TRBJ2-5, with 9 nucleotides matching TRBD2. Unmatched junction bases numbered 6, after V lost 2 bases and J lost 5 bases. The CDR3 totals 15 residues. Germline V gene lookup returns CDR1 MNHEY and CDR2 SMNVEV (reference sequence). The CDR3 spells CASSLGGGVGETQYF. For the CDR3, the DNA is TGTGCCAGCAGTTTAGGCGGGGGGGTAGGGGAGACCCAGTACTTC.

The J gene is TRBJ1-6, the V gene TRBV19, with D unresolved. Trimming removed 1 base at V and 8 bases at J, with 12 bases between. The CDR3 is 15 residues long. The germline CDR1 and CDR2 sequences are LNHDA and SQIVND (reference sequence). The CDR3 DNA reads TGTGCCAGTAGTATAGGACATAGGGAGGATTCACCCCTCCACTTT. Protein: CASSIGHREDSPLHF.

The chain uses TRBV7-9 and TRBJ1-2; D ambiguous. From germline, CDR1 is SEHNR and CDR2 FQNEAQ (reference sequence). V lost 3 bases, J lost 4 bases, and 9 bases lay in between. The CDR3 sequence is 13 residues long. The CDR3 region is CASSFEQSYGYTF. CDR3 in DNA: TGTGCCAGCAGCTTTGAGCAAAGCTATGGCTACACCTTC.

The chain has TRBV27 and TRBJ1-2; D remains unclear. The CDR3 totals 15 residues. Trimming removed 4 bases at V and 2 bases at J, with 14 bases between. In germline, CDR1 is MNHEY, CDR2 SMNVEV (reference sequence). The CDR3 is CASSSERGTNYGYTF. DNA of the CDR3: TGTGCCAGCAGTTCAGAGCGGGGTACAAACTATGGCTACACCTTC.

This chain links TRBV9 with TRBJ2-2, with D maybe TRBD1 (7 bases). Germline values: CDR1 SGDLS, CDR2 YYNGEE. The CDR3 is 19 residues long. V dropped 4 bases and J dropped 1 base, with 23 bases sitting between them. The CDR3 sequence: CASSPSRLWQGGNTGELFF. In DNA form, the CDR3 reads TGTGCCAGCAGCCCAAGTAGGCTGTGGCAGGGGGGGAACACCGGGGAGCTGTTTTTT.

This clone occurred a few times. The chain is built from TRBV2 and TRBJ1-3; 7 bases map to TRBD1. CDR3 length: 15 residues. Trimming cost V 7 bases and J 0 bases; bases outside gene matches: 6. Germline assignment: CDR1 SNHLY and CDR2 FYNNEI. CDR3: CASNGDRTSGNTIYF. The CDR3 DNA is TGTGCCAGCAATGGGGACAGAACCTCTGGAAACACCATATATTTT.

The chain employs TRBV4-3 and TRBJ1-1, with a possible D match to TRBD1 (5 bases). V dropped 0 bases and J dropped 4 bases, with 15 bases sitting between them. Germline assignment: CDR1 LGHNA and CDR2 YSLEER. The CDR3 spans 16 residues. The CDR3 sequence: CASSQDRDSLGTEAFF. The CDR3 nucleotides read TGCGCCAGCAGCCAAGATAGGGACTCCCTGGGCACTGAAGCTTTCTTT.

The gene calls are TRBV6-1 and TRBJ1-5, with 9 bases lining up with TRBD1. Germline V gene data show CDR1 as MNHNS and CDR2 as SASEGT. V was pared by 11 bases and J by 7 bases, with 6 bases of the junction left unmatched. The CDR3 has 12 amino acids. Written as DNA, the CDR3 is TGTGCCGTAACAGGGGGCTTACAGCCCCAGCATTTT. It encodes CAVTGGLQPQHF.

This chain connects TRBV11-2 to TRBJ2-2; no clear D. The germline V gene has CDR1 SGHAT and CDR2 FQNNGV. This CDR3 spans 12 amino acids. The germline V and J ends were trimmed by 11 bases and 5 bases, with 12 bases remaining between them. Here the CDR3 reads CAYSRGTGELFF. The CDR3 DNA follows: TGTGCCTACAGTCGTGGAACCGGGGAGCTGTTTTTT.

This clone was counted once. The chain is built from TRBV2 and TRBJ2-1, with D possibly being TRBD1 (5 bases). Germline V CDR1 and CDR2: SNHLY, FYNNEI. Trimming shortened V by 1 base and J by 7 bases, and 14 bases separated the two germline ends. The CDR3 runs to 15 residues. This chain's CDR3 is CASSEGSGMENEQFF. For the CDR3, the DNA is TGTGCCAGCAGTGAAGGCTCAGGGATGGAAAATGAGCAGTTCTTC. Full variable domain (remainder filled in from reference TRBV2 and TRBJ2-1): EPEVTQTPSHQVTQMGQEVILRCVPISNHLYFYWYRQILGQKVEFLVSFYNNEISEKSEIFDDQFSVERPDGSNFTLKIRSTKLEDSAMYFCASSEGSGMENEQFFGPGTRLTVL.

This clone occurred once. The J gene is TRBJ2-5, the V gene TRBV2, with D perhaps matching TRBD1 (6 bases). Germline values: CDR1 SNHLY, CDR2 FYNNEI. This CDR3 has 16 residues. The V and J ends lost 6 bases and 0 bases respectively, with 17 bases between them. CDR3: CASSIDRTLYQETQYF. DNA of the CDR3: TGTGCCAGCAGCATTGACAGGACCCTGTACCAAGAGACCCAGTACTTC.

J is TRBJ2-1 and V is TRBV27; no clear D gene. This CDR3 comprises 13 residues. V was cut by 2 bases and J by 4 bases, with 6 bases left in between. Germline loops: CDR1 MNHEY, CDR2 SMNVEV (reference sequence). The CDR3 reads CASSLDKYNEQFF. Written as DNA, the CDR3 is TGTGCCAGCAGTTTAGACAAATACAATGAGCAGTTCTTC.

The chain links TRBV19 to TRBJ2-1; the match to TRBD2 covers 10 bases. This CDR3 region has 16 residues. The J segment lost 5 bases and the V segment lost 5 bases, leaving 9 bases of the junction unmatched. The germline gives CDR1 LNHDA, CDR2 SQIVND (reference sequence). DNA of the CDR3: TGTGCCAGTAGTCCCAAGCGGGGGGGCCGCGACAATGAGCAGTTCTTC. Its protein product is CASSPKRGGRDNEQFF.

The chain is built from TRBV7-9 and TRBJ1-2; D might be TRBD1 (5 bases). V shed 6 bases and J shed 0 bases, with 14 bases lying between them. Germline V CDR1 and CDR2: SEHNR, FQNEAQ (reference sequence). This CDR3 region has 15 residues. In DNA form, the CDR3 reads TGTGCCAGCAGTTCTGCACAGGTGGCTAACTATGGCTACACCTTC. This sequence encodes CASSSAQVANYGYTF.

The chain combines TRBV6-5 with TRBJ1-1, with D possibly TRBD1 on 5 matching bases. The germline V gene encodes CDR1 MNHEY and CDR2 SVGAGI. The V gene lost 0 bases and the J gene lost 1 base, with 9 bases spanning the gap. This CDR3 has 15 amino acids. CDR3 nucleotide sequence: TGTGCCAGCAGTTACTCGCCCGGGGGGAACACTGAAGCTTTCTTT. Encoded protein: CASSYSPGGNTEAFF.

V usage is TRBV9 and J usage is TRBJ2-6; the D gene is possibly TRBD2 (6 bases). The V end was cut by 0 bases, the J end by 4 bases, with 11 bases between. This CDR3 spans 16 amino acids. The germline CDR1 and CDR2 sequences are SGDLS and YYNGEE. The CDR3 sequence: CASSVGLASGANVLTF. The CDR3 region has the DNA TGTGCCAGCAGCGTAGGGCTAGCGAGCGGGGCCAACGTCCTGACTTTC.

The gene calls are TRBV19 and TRBJ1-2; TRBD1 is a possible D gene (5 bases). V was pared by 3 bases and J by 0 bases, with 11 bases between. This CDR3 has 15 amino acids. Germline CDR1 LNHDA, CDR2 SQIVND (reference sequence). The CDR3 spells CASSISTTANYGYTF. The CDR3 coding sequence is TGTGCCAGTAGTATCTCGACGACAGCTAACTATGGCTACACCTTC.

The chain carries TRBV9 and TRBJ2-7, with a possible D match to TRBD2 (6 bases). The CDR3 sequence is 14 residues long. Trimming removed 4 bases at V and 7 bases at J, with 18 bases between. The germline gives CDR1 SGDLS, CDR2 YYNGEE. DNA for the CDR3: TGTGCCAGCAGCTCCTCGGGACTCACGATGGAGCAGTACTTC. Its translation: CASSSSGLTMEQYF.

The V call is TRBV4-3, the J call TRBJ2-7, with 7 bases aligning to TRBD1. Germline V gene data show CDR1 as LGHNA and CDR2 as YSLEER. V was clipped by 5 bases and J by 3 bases; unmatched bases: 10. The CDR3 is made up of 15 amino acids. CDR3 nucleotide sequence: TGCGCCAGCAGCAAGGACGGGACAGCATTCTACGAGCAGTACTTC. Amino acid sequence: CASSKDGTAFYEQYF.

This sequence joins TRBV14 and TRBJ2-7, with TRBD1 matching 7 bases. This CDR3 comprises 16 residues. From germline, CDR1 is SGHDN and CDR2 FVKESK. After removal of 4 bases from V and 7 bases from J, the junction contained 16 bases not matched to a gene. Written as DNA, the CDR3 is TGTGCCAGCAGCCCCCTGCCCGGACAGGAAAACCTTGAGCAGTACTTC. Protein product: CASSPLPGQENLEQYF.

The chain combines TRBV28 with TRBJ1-1; D might be TRBD1 (6 bases). Germline CDR1 and CDR2: MDHEN and SYDVKM. Trimming stripped 6 bases from V and 2 bases from J, with 13 bases between. This CDR3 is 14 amino acids long. For the CDR3, the DNA is TGTGCCAGCAGAACGGACAGACTAAACACTGAAGCTTTCTTT. Its translation is CASRTDRLNTEAFF.

The chain recombines TRBV19 with TRBJ2-1; TRBD2 matches at 10 bases. The CDR3 totals 14 residues. CDR1 LNHDA and CDR2 SQIVND come from the germline V gene (reference sequence). V lost 3 bases and J lost 5; bases outside the gene matches: 1. The CDR3 loop is CASSISGGNNEQFF. The CDR3 region has the DNA TGTGCCAGTAGTATTAGCGGGGGGAACAATGAGCAGTTCTTC.

The V call is TRBV5-4, the J call TRBJ1-2, with a weak D call TRBD1 (5 bases). With 6 bases removed from V and 7 bases from J, the gap between germline ends came to 16 bases. The germline gives CDR1 SGHNT, CDR2 YYREEE (reference sequence). This CDR3 has 13 amino acids. CDR3 coding DNA: TGTGCCAGCACGTCGGTCGGGGGGTCTGGCTACACCTTC. Protein sequence: CASTSVGGSGYTF.

The chain couples TRBV2 to TRBJ1-2; a weak D match, TRBD1 (6 bases). In germline, CDR1 is SNHLY, CDR2 FYNNEI. The CDR3 sequence is 12 residues long. V shed 2 bases and J shed 11 bases, with 12 bases lying between them. CDR3 sequence (DNA): TGTGCCAGCAGTGAAATACAGGGTTTATACACCTTC. It translates to CASSEIQGLYTF.